The 3 T cell receptor beta chains below all came from one sample that was sequenced in a study of metastatic and nonmetastatic thyroid tumors. TCRdb re-called clones via MiXCR from the PCR reads. The sample lists 50,000 or so clones, approximately 19% occurring once. Every patient underwent thyroid surgery untreated. The sequencing input was blood. The origin of the receptors is a female donor with papillary thyroid cancer or a benign thyroid nodule (not recorded which). Some clones in this sample may be carry-over from other donors' samples.

As concerns this clone: The germline gene is not matched at one end of the junction; a read error may be the cause. The gene calls are TRBV6-1 and TRBJ1-2, with no clear D. There are 12 residues in the CDR3. Germline loops: CDR1 MNHNS, CDR2 SASEGT. For the CDR3, the DNA is TGTGCCAGCATTGAAACATGGAATGGCTACACCTTC. This codes for CASIETWNGYTF.

The chain is built from TRBV11-3 and TRBJ2-7, with D perhaps matching TRBD2 (7 bases). CDR3 size: 15 residues. Trimming removed 3 bases at V and 5 bases at J, with 17 bases between. Germline assignment: CDR1 SGHNT and CDR2 YENEEA. The CDR3 sequence is CASSLSGEGDNEQYF. CDR3 bases: TGTGCCAGCAGCTTGTCAGGGGAGGGAGACAACGAGCAGTACTTC.

This clone showed up just a few times. V usage is TRBV6-4 and J usage is TRBJ1-2, with 8 bases identical to TRBD1. CDR1 is MRHNA and CDR2 is SNTAGT in the germline V gene. With 5 bases clipped from V and 0 bases from J, the junction kept 5 bases outside the gene matches. The CDR3 has 15 amino acids. The DNA of the CDR3 is TGTGCCAGCAGTTTCGTACAGGGGGCTAACTATGGCTACACCTTC. It specifies CASSFVQGANYGYTF.